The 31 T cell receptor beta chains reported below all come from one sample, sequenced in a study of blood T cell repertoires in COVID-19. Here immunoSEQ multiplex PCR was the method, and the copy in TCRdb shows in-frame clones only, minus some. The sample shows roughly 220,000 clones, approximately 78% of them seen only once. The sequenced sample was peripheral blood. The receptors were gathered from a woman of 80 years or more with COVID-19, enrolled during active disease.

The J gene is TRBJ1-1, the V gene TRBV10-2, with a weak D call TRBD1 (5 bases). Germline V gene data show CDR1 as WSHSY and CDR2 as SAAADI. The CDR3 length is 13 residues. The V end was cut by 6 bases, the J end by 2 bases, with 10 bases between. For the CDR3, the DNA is TGCGCCAGCAGGCGGGACGAAAACACTGAAGCTTTCTTT. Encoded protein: CASRRDENTEAFF.

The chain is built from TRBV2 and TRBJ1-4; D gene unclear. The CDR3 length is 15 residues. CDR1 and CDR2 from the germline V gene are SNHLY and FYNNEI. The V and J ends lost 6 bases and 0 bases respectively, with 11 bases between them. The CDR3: CASSYRGSTNEKLFF. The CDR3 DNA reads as TGTGCCAGCAGCTACCGGGGATCAACTAATGAAAAACTGTTTTTT. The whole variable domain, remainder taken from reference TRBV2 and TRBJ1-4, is EPEVTQTPSHQVTQMGQEVILRCVPISNHLYFYWYRQILGQKVEFLVSFYNNEISEKSEIFDDQFSVERPDGSNFTLKIRSTKLEDSAMYFCASSYRGSTNEKLFFGSGTQLSVL.

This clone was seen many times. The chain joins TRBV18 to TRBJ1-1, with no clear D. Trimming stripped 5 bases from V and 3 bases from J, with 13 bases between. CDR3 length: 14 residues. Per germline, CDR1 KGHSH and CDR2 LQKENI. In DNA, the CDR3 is TGTGCCAGCTCAATCGCGGGAGCTGACACTGAAGCTTTCTTT. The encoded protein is CASSIAGADTEAFF.

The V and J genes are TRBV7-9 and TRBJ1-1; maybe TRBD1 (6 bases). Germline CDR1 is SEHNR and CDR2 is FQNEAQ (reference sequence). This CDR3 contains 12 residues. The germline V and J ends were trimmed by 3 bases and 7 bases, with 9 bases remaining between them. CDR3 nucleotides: TGTGCCAGCAGCTTGGACAGAGTTGAAGCTTTCTTT. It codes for CASSLDRVEAFF.

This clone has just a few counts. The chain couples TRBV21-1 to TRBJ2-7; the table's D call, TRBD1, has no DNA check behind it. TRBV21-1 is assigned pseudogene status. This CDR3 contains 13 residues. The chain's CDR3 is CASSNGNRGEQYF. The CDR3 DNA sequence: TGTGCCAGCAGCAATGGGAACAGGGGCGAGCAGTACTTC.

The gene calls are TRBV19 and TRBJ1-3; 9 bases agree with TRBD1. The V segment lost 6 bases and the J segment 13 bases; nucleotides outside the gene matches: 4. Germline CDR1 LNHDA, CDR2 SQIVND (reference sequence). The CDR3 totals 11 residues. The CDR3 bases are TGTGCCAGTAGGACCGGGACAGGGATATATTTT. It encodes CASRTGTGIYF.

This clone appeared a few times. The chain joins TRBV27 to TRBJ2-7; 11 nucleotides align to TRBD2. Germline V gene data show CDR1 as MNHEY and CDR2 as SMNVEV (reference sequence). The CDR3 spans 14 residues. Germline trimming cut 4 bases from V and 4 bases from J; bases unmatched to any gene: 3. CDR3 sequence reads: CASSSLAGGYEQYF. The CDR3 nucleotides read TGTGCCAGCAGTTCCCTAGCGGGGGGTTACGAGCAGTACTTC.

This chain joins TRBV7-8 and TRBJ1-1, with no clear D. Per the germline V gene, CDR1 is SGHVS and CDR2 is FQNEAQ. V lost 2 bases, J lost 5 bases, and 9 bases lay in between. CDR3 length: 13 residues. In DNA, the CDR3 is TGTGCCAGCAGCTTAATTCCGAGAACTGAAGCTTTCTTT. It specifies CASSLIPRTEAFF.

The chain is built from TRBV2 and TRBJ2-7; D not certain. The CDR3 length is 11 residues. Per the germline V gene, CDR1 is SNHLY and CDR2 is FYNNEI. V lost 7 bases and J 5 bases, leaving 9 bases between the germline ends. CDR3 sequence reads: CASNILDEQYF. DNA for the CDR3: TGTGCCAGCAACATTCTCGACGAGCAGTACTTC.

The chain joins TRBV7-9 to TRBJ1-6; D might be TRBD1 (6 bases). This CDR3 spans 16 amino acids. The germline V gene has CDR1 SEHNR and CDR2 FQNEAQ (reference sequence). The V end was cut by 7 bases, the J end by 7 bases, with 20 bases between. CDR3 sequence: CASTYWARQGNSPLHF. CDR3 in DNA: TGTGCCAGCACCTACTGGGCGAGGCAGGGGAATTCACCCCTCCACTTT.

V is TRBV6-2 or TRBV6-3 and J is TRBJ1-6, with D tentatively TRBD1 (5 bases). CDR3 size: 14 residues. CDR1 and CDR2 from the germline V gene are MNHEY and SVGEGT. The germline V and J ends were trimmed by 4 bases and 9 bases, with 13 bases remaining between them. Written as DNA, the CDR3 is TGTGCCAGCAGTTTAACACAGGATTTTTCACCCCTCCACTTT. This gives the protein CASSLTQDFSPLHF.

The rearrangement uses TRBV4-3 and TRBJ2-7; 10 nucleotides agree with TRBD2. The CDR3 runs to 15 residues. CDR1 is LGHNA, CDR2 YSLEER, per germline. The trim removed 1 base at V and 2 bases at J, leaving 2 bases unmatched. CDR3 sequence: CASSQALAGAYEQYF. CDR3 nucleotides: TGCGCCAGCAGCCAAGCTCTAGCGGGAGCCTACGAGCAGTACTTC.

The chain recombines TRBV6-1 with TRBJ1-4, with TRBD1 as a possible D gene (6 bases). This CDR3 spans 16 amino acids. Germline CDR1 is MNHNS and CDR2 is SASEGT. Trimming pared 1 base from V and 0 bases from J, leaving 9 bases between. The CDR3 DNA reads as TGTGCCAGCAGTGAAGGGACAGCCGCAACTAATGAAAAACTGTTTTTT. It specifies CASSEGTAATNEKLFF.

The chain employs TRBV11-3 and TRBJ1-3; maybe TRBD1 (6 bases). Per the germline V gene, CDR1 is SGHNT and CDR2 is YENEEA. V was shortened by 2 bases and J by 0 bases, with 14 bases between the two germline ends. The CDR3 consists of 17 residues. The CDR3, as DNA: TGTGCCAGCAGCTTAACACAGGGCTCCTCCTCTGGAAACACCATATATTTT. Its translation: CASSLTQGSSSGNTIYF.

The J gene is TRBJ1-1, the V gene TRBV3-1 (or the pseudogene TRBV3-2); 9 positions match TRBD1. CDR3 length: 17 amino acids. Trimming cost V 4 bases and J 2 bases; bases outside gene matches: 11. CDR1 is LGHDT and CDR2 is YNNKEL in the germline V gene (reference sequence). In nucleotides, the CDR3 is TGTGCCAGCAGCCCCATCCCTGGACAGGGGTCAAACACTGAAGCTTTCTTT. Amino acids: CASSPIPGQGSNTEAFF.

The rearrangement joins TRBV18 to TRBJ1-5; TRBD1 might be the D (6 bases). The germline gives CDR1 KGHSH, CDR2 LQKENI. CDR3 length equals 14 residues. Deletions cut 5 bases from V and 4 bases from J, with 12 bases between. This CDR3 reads CASSTGQRNQPQHF. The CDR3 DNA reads TGTGCCAGCTCAACTGGACAGCGAAATCAGCCCCAGCATTTT. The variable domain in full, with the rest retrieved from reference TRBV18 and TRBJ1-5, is NAGVMQNPRHLVRRRGQEARLRCSPMKGHSHVYWYRQLPEEGLKFMVYLQKENIIDESGMPKERFSAEFPKEGPSILRIQQVVRGDSAAYFCASSTGQRNQPQHFGDGTRLSIL.

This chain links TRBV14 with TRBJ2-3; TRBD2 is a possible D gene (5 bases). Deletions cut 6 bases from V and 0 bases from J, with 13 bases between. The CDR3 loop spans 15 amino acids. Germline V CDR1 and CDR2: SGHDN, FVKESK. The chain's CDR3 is CASSPGILSTDTQYF. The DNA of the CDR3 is TGTGCCAGCAGTCCCGGGATCCTTAGCACAGATACGCAGTATTTT.

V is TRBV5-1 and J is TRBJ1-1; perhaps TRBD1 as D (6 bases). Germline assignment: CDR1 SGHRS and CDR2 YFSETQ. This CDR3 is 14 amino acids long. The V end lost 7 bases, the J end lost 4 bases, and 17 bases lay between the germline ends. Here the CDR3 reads CASETAGGGTEAFF. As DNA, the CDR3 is TGCGCCAGCGAGACGGCGGGGGGCGGCACTGAAGCTTTCTTT.

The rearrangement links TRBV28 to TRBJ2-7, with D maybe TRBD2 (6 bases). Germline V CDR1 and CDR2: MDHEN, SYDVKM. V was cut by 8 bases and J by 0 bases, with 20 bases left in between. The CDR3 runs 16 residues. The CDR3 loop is CASPPRASVFSYEQYF. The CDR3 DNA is TGTGCCAGCCCCCCTCGGGCTAGCGTCTTCTCCTACGAGCAGTACTTC.

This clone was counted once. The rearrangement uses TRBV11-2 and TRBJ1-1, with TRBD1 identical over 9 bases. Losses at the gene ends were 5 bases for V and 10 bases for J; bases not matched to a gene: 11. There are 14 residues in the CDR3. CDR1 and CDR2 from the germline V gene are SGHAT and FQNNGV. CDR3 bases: TGTGCCAGCAGCAGATACCGGGACAGGGAAGCAGCTTTCTTT. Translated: CASSRYRDREAAFF.

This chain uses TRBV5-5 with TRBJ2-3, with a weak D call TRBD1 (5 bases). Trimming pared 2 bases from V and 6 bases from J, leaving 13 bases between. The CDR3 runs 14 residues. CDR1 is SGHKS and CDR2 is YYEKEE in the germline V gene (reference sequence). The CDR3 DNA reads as TGTGCCAGCAGCTTTCAAACAGGCGCCGATACGCAGTATTTT. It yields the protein CASSFQTGADTQYF.

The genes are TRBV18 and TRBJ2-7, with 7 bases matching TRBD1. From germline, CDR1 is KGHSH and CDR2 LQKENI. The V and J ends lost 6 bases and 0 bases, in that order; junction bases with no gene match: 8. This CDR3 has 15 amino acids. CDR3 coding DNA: TGTGCCAGCTCCCCAGGGACAGCGGCCTCCTACGAGCAGTACTTC. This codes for CASSPGTAASYEQYF.

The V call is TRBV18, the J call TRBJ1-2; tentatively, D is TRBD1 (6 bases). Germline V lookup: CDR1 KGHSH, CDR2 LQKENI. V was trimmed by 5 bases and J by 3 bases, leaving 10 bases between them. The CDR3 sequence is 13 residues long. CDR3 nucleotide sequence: TGTGCCAGCTCAGGGGGCGAGTACTATGGCTACACCTTC. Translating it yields CASSGGEYYGYTF.

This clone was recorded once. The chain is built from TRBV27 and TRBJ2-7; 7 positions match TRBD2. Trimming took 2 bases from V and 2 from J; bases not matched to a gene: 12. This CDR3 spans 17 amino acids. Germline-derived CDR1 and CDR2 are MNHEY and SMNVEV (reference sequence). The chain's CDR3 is CASSLRASRERAYEQYF. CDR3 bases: TGTGCCAGCAGTTTAAGGGCCTCGCGGGAGAGGGCCTACGAGCAGTACTTC.

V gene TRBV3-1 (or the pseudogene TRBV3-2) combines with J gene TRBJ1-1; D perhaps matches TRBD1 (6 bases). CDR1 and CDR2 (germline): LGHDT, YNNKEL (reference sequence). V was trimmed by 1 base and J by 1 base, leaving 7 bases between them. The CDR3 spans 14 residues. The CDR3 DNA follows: TGTGCCAGCAGCCAAGGGGACAAGAACACTGAAGCTTTCTTT. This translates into CASSQGDKNTEAFF.

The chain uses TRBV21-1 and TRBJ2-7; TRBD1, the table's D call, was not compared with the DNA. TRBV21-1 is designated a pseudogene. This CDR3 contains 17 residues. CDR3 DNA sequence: TGTGCCAGCAGCAACGGGACTCCGGGACAGAAGGTCTACGAGCAGTACTTC. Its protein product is CASSNGTPGQKVYEQYF.

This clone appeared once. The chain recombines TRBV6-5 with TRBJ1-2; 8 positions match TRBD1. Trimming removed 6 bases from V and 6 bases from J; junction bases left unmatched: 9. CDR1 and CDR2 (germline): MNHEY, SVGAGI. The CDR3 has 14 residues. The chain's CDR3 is CASSHTTGGDGYTF. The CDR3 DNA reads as TGTGCCAGCAGCCACACAACAGGGGGAGATGGCTACACCTTC.

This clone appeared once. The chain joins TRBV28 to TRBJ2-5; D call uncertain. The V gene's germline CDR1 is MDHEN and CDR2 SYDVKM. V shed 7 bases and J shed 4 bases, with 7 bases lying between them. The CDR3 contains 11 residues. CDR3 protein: CASTLGETQYF. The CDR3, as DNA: TGTGCCAGCACCCTAGGAGAGACCCAGTACTTC.

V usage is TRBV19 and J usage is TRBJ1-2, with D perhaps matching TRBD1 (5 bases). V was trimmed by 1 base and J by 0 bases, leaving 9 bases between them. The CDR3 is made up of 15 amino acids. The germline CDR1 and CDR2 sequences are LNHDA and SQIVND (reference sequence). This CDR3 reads CASSIVTGANYGYTF. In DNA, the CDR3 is TGTGCCAGTAGTATAGTCACAGGAGCTAACTATGGCTACACCTTC.

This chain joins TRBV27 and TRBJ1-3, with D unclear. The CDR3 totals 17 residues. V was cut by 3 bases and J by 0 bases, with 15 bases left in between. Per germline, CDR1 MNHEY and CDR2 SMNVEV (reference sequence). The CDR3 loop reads CASSFKYSPGSGNTIYF. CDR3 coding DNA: TGTGCCAGCAGTTTTAAGTATTCACCCGGCTCTGGAAACACCATATATTTT.

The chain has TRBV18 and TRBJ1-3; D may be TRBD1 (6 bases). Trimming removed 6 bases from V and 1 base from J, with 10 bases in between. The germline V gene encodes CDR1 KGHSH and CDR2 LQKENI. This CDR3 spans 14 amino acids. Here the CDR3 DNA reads TGTGCCAGCTCGCCGCAGGGGTCTGGAAACACCATATATTTT. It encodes CASSPQGSGNTIYF.